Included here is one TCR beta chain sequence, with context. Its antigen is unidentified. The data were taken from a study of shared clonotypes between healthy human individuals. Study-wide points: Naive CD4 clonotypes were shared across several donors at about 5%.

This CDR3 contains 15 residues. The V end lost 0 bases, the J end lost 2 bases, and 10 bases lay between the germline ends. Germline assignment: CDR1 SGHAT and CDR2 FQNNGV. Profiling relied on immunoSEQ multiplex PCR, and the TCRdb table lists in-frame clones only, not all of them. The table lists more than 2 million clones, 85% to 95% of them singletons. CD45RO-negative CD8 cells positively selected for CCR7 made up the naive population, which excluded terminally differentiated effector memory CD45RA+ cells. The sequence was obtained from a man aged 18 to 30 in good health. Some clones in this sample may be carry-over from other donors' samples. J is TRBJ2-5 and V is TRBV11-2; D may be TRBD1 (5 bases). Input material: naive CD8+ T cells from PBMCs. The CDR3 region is CASSLEPGIQETQYF. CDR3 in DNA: TGTGCCAGCAGCTTAGAACCAGGGATTCAAGAGACCCAGTACTTC.